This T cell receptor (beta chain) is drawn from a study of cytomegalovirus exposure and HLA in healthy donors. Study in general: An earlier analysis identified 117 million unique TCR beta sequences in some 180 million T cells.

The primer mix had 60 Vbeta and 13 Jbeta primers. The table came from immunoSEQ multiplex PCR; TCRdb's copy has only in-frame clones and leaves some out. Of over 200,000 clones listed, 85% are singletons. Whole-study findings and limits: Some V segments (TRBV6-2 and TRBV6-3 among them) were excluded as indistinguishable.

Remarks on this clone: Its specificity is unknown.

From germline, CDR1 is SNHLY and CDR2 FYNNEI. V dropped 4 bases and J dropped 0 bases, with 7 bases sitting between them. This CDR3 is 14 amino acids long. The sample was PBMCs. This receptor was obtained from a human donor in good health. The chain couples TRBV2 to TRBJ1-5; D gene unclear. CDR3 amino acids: CASSAEFSNQPQHF. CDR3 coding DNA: TGTGCCAGCAGTGCCGAGTTTAGCAATCAGCCCCAGCATTTT.